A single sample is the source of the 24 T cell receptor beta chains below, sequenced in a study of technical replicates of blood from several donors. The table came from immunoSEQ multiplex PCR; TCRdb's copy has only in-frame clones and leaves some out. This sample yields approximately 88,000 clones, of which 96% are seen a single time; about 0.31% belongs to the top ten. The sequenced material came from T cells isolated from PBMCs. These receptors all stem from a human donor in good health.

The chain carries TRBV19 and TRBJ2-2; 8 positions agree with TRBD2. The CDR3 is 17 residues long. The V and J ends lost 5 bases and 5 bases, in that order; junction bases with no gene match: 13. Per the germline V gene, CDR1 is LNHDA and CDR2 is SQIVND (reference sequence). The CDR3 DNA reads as TGTGCCAGTAGTTTTGGGGCAGCGGGAGAGCGTACCGGGGAGCTGTTTTTT. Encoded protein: CASSFGAAGERTGELFF.

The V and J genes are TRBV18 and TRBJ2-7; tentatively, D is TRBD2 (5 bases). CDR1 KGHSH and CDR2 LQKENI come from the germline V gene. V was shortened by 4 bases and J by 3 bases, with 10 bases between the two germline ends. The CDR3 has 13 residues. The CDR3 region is CASSHEGGYEQYF. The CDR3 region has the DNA TGTGCCAGCTCACACGAGGGCGGCTACGAGCAGTACTTC.

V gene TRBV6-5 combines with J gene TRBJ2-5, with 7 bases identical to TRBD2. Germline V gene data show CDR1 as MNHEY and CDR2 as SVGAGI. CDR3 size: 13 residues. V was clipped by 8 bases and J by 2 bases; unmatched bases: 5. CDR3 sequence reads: CASSSGTQETQYF. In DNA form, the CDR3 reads TGTGCCAGCTCTAGCGGCACGCAAGAGACCCAGTACTTC.

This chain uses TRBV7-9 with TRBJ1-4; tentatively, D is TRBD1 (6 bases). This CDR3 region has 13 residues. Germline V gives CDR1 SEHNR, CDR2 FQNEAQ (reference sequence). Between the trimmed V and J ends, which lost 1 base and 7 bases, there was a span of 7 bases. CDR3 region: CASSLGQVEKLFF. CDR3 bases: TGTGCCAGCAGCTTAGGACAGGTTGAAAAACTGTTTTTT.

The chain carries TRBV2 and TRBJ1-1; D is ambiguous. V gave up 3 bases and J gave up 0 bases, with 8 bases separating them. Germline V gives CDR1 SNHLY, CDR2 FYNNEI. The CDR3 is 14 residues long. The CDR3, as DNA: TGTGCCAGCAGTGAGGCCGATATGAACACTGAAGCTTTCTTT. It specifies CASSEADMNTEAFF.

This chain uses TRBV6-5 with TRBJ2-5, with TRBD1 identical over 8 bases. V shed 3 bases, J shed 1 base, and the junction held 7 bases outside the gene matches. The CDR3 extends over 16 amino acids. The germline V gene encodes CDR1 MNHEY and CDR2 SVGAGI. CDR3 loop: CASSYKDREIQETQYF. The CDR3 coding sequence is TGTGCCAGCAGTTATAAGGACAGGGAAATCCAAGAGACCCAGTACTTC.

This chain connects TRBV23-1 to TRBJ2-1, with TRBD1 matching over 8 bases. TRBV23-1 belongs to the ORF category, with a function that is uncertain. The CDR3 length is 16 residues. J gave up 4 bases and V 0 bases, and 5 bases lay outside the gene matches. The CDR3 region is CASSQSMTGAYNEQFF. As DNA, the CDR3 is TGCGCCAGCAGTCAATCAATGACAGGGGCTTACAATGAGCAGTTCTTC.

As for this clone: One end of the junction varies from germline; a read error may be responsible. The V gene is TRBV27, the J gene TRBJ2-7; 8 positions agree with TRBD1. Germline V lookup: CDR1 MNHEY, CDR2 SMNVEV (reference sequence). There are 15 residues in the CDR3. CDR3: CASSTLALSDRGILF. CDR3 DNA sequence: TGTGCCAGCAGTACTCTAGCCCTCTCCGACAGGGGTATACTCTTC.

DNA for the CDR3: TGTGCCAGTAACCTCCAGGGCTCTAACTATGGCTACACCTTC. Residues: CASNLQGSNYGYTF. The chain recombines TRBV19 with TRBJ1-2, with D possibly being TRBD1 (5 bases). CDR1 is LNHDA and CDR2 is SQIVND in the germline V gene (reference sequence). The CDR3 has 14 amino acids. V lost 7 bases and J 0 bases, leaving 12 bases between the germline ends.

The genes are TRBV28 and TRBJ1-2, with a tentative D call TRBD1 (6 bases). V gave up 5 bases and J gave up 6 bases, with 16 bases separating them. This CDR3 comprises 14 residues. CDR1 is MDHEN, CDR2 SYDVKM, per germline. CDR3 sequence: CASSVPVQGNGYTF. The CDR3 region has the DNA TGTGCCAGCAGTGTCCCGGTACAGGGTAATGGCTACACCTTC.

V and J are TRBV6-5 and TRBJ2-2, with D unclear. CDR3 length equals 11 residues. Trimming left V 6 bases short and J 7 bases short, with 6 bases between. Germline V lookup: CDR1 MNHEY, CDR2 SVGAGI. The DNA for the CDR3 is TGTGCCAGCAGGGTTAGCGGGGAGCTGTTTTTT. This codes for CASRVSGELFF.

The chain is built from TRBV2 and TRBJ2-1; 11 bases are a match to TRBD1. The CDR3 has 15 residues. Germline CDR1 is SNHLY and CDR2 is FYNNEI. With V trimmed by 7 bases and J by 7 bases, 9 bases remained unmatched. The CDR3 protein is CASTTDRGLLNEQFF. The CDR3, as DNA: TGTGCCAGCACCACGGACAGGGGGCTATTGAATGAGCAGTTCTTC.

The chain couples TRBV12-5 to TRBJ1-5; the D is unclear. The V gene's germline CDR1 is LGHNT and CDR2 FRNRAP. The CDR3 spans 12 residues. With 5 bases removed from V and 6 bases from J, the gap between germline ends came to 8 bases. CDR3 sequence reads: CASGLFGQPQHF. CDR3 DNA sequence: TGTGCTAGTGGTCTTTTCGGTCAGCCCCAGCATTTT.

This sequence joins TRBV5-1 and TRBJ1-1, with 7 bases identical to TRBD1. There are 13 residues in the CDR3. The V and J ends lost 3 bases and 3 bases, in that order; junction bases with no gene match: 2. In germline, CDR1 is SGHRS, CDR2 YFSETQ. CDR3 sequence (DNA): TGCGCCAGCAGCTCCCAGGGGGACACTGAAGCTTTCTTT. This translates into CASSSQGDTEAFF.

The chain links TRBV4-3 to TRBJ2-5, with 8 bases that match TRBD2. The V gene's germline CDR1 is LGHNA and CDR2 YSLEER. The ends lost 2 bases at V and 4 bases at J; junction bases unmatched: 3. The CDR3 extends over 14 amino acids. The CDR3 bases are TGCGCCAGCAGCCAAATGGCGGGAGGAGAGACCCAGTACTTC. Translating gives CASSQMAGGETQYF.

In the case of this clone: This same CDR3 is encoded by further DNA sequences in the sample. The CDR3 loop is CASSVAGNEQFF. The CDR3 DNA follows: TGTGCCAGCAGCGTAGCGGGAAATGAGCAGTTCTTC. V usage is TRBV9 and J usage is TRBJ2-1, with D possibly being TRBD2 (5 bases). The CDR3 covers 12 residues. In germline, CDR1 is SGDLS, CDR2 YYNGEE. V lost 0 bases, J lost 7 bases, and 5 bases lay in between.

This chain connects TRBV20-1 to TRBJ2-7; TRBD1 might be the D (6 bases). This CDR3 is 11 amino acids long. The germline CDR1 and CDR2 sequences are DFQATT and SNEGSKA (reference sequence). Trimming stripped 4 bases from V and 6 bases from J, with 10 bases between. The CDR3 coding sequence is TGCAGTGCTACACAGGGTGGCGAGCAGTACTTC. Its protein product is CSATQGGEQYF.

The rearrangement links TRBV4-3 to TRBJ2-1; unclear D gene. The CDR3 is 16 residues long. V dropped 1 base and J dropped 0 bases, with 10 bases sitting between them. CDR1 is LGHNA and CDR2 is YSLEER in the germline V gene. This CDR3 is CASSQGRVPSYNEQFF. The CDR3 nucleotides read TGCGCCAGCAGCCAAGGTCGGGTTCCCTCCTACAATGAGCAGTTCTTC.

The CDR3 spells CAPAVSSGWGEQFF. The DNA of the CDR3 is TGTGCCCCAGCAGTTTCTAGCGGGTGGGGTGAGCAGTTCTTC. This chain links TRBV6-5 with TRBJ2-1; TRBD2 matches 8 bases. V gave up 11 bases and J gave up 9 bases; unmatched junction bases: 15. Per the germline V gene, CDR1 is MNHEY and CDR2 is SVGAGI. CDR3 size: 14 residues.

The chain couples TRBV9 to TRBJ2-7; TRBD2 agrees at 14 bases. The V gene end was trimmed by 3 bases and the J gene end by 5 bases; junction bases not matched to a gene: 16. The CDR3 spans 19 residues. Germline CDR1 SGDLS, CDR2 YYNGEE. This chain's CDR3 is CASSETGTSGRGVSNEQYF. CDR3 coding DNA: TGTGCCAGCAGCGAAACCGGGACTAGCGGGAGAGGGGTTTCTAACGAGCAGTACTTC.

CDR3 in amino acids: CASSATGGPTDTQYF. The CDR3 nucleotides read TGTGCCAGCAGCGCAACAGGGGGACCCACAGATACGCAGTATTTT. The chain employs TRBV11-2 and TRBJ2-3; 8 bases are a match to TRBD1. CDR1 and CDR2 (germline): SGHAT, FQNNGV. V dropped 5 bases and J dropped 2; count of bases not matched to a gene: 6. This CDR3 is 15 amino acids long.

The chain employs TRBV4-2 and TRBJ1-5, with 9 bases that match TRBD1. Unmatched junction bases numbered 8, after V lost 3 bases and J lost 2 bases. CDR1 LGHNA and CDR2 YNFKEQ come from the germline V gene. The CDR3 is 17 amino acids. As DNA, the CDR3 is TGTGCCAGCAGCCAGGCCTTACAGGGGGCAGGCAATCAGCCCCAGCATTTT. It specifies CASSQALQGAGNQPQHF.

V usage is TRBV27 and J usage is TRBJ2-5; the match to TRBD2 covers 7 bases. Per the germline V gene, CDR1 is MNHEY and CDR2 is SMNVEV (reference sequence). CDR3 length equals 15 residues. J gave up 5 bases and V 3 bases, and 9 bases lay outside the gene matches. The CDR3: CASSLGGRVLETQYF. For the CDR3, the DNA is TGTGCCAGCAGTTTGGGAGGGCGGGTTTTGGAGACCCAGTACTTC.

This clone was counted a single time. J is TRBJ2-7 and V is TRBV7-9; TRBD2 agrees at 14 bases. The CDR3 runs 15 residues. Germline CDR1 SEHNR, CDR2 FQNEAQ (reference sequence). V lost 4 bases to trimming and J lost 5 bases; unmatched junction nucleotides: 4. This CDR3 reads CASSWGLAGVNEQYF. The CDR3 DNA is TGTGCCAGCAGCTGGGGACTAGCGGGAGTAAACGAGCAGTACTTC.